This is a list of T cell receptor beta chains from one sample in a study of blood T cell repertoires in COVID-19. TCRdb keeps only in-frame clones here, not all; method: immunoSEQ multiplex PCR. The table lists fewer than 250,000 clones, approximately 80% of them singletons, with 6% to 9.5% in the top ten. What was sequenced was peripheral blood. These receptors all come from a woman in her forties or fifties with acute or convalescent COVID-19. Each CDR3 is given with its conserved first and last residue. The D gene is left open where the match is weak. Not every row has a clone size; where given, it reads once, few, many or a size class.

J: TRBJ2-3
D: TRBD1
V: TRBV24-1
size: -
DNA: TGTGCCACCAGTGATTCTGGACAGGGAAGAGATACGCAGTATTTT
CDR3: CATSDSGQGRDTQYF

J: TRBJ2-4
D: TRBD1
V: TRBV19
size: -
DNA: TGTGCCAGTAGTATATTCGGGACAGGGGGGAGGTCCATTCAGTACTTC
CDR3: CASSIFGTGGRSIQYF

J: TRBJ1-4
D: TRBD1
V: TRBV11-2
size: -
DNA: TGTGCCAGCAGCCGGGACAGGGGGGAAAAACTGTTTTTT
CDR3: CASSRDRGEKLFF

J: TRBJ2-1
D: TRBD2
V: TRBV5-1
size: -
DNA: TGCGCCAGCAGCTTGGTAGCGGGGCTTTACAATGAGCAGTTCTTC
CDR3: CASSLVAGLYNEQFF

J: TRBJ2-3
D: TRBD2
V: TRBV5-1
size: few
DNA: TGCGCCAGCAGCACTAGGACTAGCGCAGATACGCAGTATTTT
CDR3: CASSTRTSADTQYF

J: TRBJ2-7
D: -
V: TRBV5-1
size: -
DNA: TGCGCCAGCAGCTTGGGAGGGTCGGGGGAACCCTCCTACGAGCAGTACTTC
CDR3: CASSLGGSGEPSYEQYF

J: TRBJ1-6
D: TRBD1
V: TRBV19
size: -
DNA: TGTGCCAGTAGTATAGCGGGACAGGTTAATTCACCCCTCCACTTT
CDR3: CASSIAGQVNSPLHF

J: TRBJ2-1
D: TRBD2
V: TRBV2
size: once
DNA: TGTGCCACCTGCCAGTCTCTAGCGGGAGCGCGGAATGAGCAGTTCTTC
CDR3: CATCQSLAGARNEQFF

J: TRBJ2-1
D: TRBD1
V: TRBV12-3/TRBV12-4
size: -
DNA: TGTGCCAGCAGAAGGGACAGGAACGAGCAGTTCTTC
CDR3: CASRRDRNEQFF

J: TRBJ2-2
D: -
V: TRBV10-2
size: -
DNA: TGCGCCAGCCTAGAGTTCCCGAACACCGGGGAGCTGTTTTTT
CDR3: CASLEFPNTGELFF

J: TRBJ2-5
D: TRBD2
V: TRBV29-1
size: -
DNA: TGCAGCGTTGAAGTACTAGCGGGGGCTCAAGAGACCCAGTACTTC
CDR3: CSVEVLAGAQETQYF

J: TRBJ2-3
D: TRBD2
V: TRBV7-2
size: -
DNA: TGTGCCAGCAGCCTACCCTTGGCGGGAGGAGATACGCAGTATTTT
CDR3: CASSLPLAGGDTQYF

J: TRBJ1-5
D: -
V: TRBV19
size: -
DNA: TGTGCCAGTAGTAGAAGAAACCGAGATAATCAGCCCCAGCATTTT
CDR3: CASSRRNRDNQPQHF

J: TRBJ1-5
D: -
V: TRBV20-1
size: -
DNA: TGCAGTGCTAGTCGTGGCAGTCAAGGAGATCAGCCCCAGCATTTT
CDR3: CSASRGSQGDQPQHF

J: TRBJ2-1
D: -
V: TRBV27
size: -
DNA: TGTGCCAGCAGTTTATCCAGCGGGTCTCACAATGAGCAGTTCTTC
CDR3: CASSLSSGSHNEQFF

J: TRBJ1-4
D: TRBD1
V: TRBV9
size: -
DNA: TGTGCCAGTTCGAGGGGACAGGGGCATGAAAAACTGTTTTTT
CDR3: CASSRGQGHEKLFF

J: TRBJ1-1
D: -
V: TRBV7-2
size: -
DNA: TGTGCCAGCAGCTTTCCGCCCGGGGATGAAGCTTTCTTT
CDR3: CASSFPPGDEAFF

J: TRBJ1-2
D: -
V: TRBV18
size: -
DNA: TGTGCCAGCTCACGCCCTACCGACAGCCCCTATGGCTACACCTTC
CDR3: CASSRPTDSPYGYTF

J: TRBJ1-2
D: -
V: TRBV7-9
size: -
DNA: TGTGCCAGCAGCACCACAGGGTACAACTATGGCTACACCTTC
CDR3: CASSTTGYNYGYTF

J: TRBJ2-5
D: -
V: TRBV29-1
size: -
DNA: TGCAGCGTTGATCCGGGGAGCGGAGAGACCCAGTACTTC
CDR3: CSVDPGSGETQYF

J: TRBJ1-5
D: -
V: TRBV12-3/TRBV12-4
size: once
DNA: TGTGCCAGCAGTTCAGGGGTCGGTCAGCCCCAGCATTTT
CDR3: CASSSGVGQPQHF

J: TRBJ2-7
D: -
V: TRBV15
size: -
DNA: TGTGCCACCAGCAGAGATTCGGGACACGTCTACGAGCAGTACTTC
CDR3: CATSRDSGHVYEQYF

J: TRBJ1-2
D: -
V: TRBV28
size: few
DNA: TGTGCCAGCAGTTTAGACACCTATGGCTACACCTTC
CDR3: CASSLDTYGYTF

J: TRBJ1-4
D: TRBD1
V: TRBV20-1
size: -
DNA: TGCAGTGCTAGTAGGGGGCGTCAGGAAAAACTGTTTTTT
CDR3: CSASRGRQEKLFF

J: TRBJ1-5
D: -
V: TRBV3-1/TRBV3-2
size: -
DNA: TGTGCCAGCAGCCAAGGGACAGCCAGCAATCAGCCCCAGCATTTT
CDR3: CASSQGTASNQPQHF

J: TRBJ1-1
D: -
V: TRBV28
size: once
DNA: TGTGCCAGCACCATTGGCGGCAGCAGCTTGAACACTGAAGCTTTCTTT
CDR3: CASTIGGSSLNTEAFF

J: TRBJ1-6
D: -
V: TRBV27
size: -
DNA: TGTGCCAGCAGTTTATCGAGGGCGGTAACGCGGTCACCCCTCCACTTT
CDR3: CASSLSRAVTRSPLHF

J: TRBJ2-3
D: -
V: TRBV9
size: -
DNA: TGTGCCAGCAGCGCAGGGGTCCCCACAGATACGCAGTATTTT
CDR3: CASSAGVPTDTQYF

J: TRBJ2-1
D: TRBD1
V: TRBV12-5
size: -
DNA: TGTGCTAGTGGTTTGGTGACAGGGAGTGAGCAGTTCTTC
CDR3: CASGLVTGSEQFF

J: TRBJ1-6
D: TRBD1
V: TRBV3-1/TRBV3-2
size: -
DNA: TGTGCCAGCAGCCAATCCGACAGGGCTTTCTCTTCACCCCTCCACTTT
CDR3: CASSQSDRAFSSPLHF

J: TRBJ1-5
D: TRBD1
V: TRBV10-3
size: -
DNA: TGTGCCATCAAAGGGACAGCGGACGATCAGCCCCAGCATTTT
CDR3: CAIKGTADDQPQHF

J: TRBJ2-3
D: TRBD1
V: TRBV3-1/TRBV3-2
size: -
DNA: TGTGCCAGCCTAAGGGCAGGGGGTGATACGCAGTATTTT
CDR3: CASLRAGGDTQYF

J: TRBJ1-2
D: TRBD1
V: TRBV9
size: -
DNA: TGTGCCAGCAGCCCCCGGACAGGGGATTCGTATGGCTACACCTTC
CDR3: CASSPRTGDSYGYTF

J: TRBJ1-5
D: TRBD1
V: TRBV30
size: -
DNA: TGTGCCTGGAGTGTACAGGGGGGCAATCAGCCCCAGCATTTT
CDR3: CAWSVQGGNQPQHF

J: TRBJ2-7
D: TRBD2
V: TRBV30
size: -
DNA: TGTGCCTGGAGTATTTCCGGGACTAGCGGGAGCTTCTACGAGCAGTACTTC
CDR3: CAWSISGTSGSFYEQYF

J: TRBJ2-1
D: TRBD2
V: TRBV9
size: -
DNA: TGTGCCAGCAGCTTAGTGGGGGGGTCTTACAATGAGCAGTTCTTC
CDR3: CASSLVGGSYNEQFF

J: TRBJ1-2
D: TRBD1
V: TRBV6-2/TRBV6-3
size: -
DNA: TGTGCCAGCAGTCCCGGACAGGCCGCGGGCTACACCTTC
CDR3: CASSPGQAAGYTF

J: TRBJ1-1
D: TRBD1
V: TRBV9
size: -
DNA: TGTGCCAGCAGCGTAGGGCAGGGGGCCATGAACACTGAAGCTTTCTTT
CDR3: CASSVGQGAMNTEAFF

J: TRBJ2-7
D: -
V: TRBV2
size: -
DNA: TGTGCCAGCAGGGCCGGGACACAACCGACCTACGAGCAGTACTTC
CDR3: CASRAGTQPTYEQYF

J: TRBJ2-2
D: -
V: TRBV21-1
size: -
DNA: TGTGCCAGCAGCGGGCGTCTAGCGGGGGAGAACACCGGGGAGCTGTTTTTT
CDR3: CASSGRLAGENTGELFF

J: TRBJ2-3
D: -
V: TRBV10-3
size: -
DNA: TGTGCCATCAGTGAGCCTCCCCCAGATACGCAGTATTTT
CDR3: CAISEPPPDTQYF

J: TRBJ2-7
D: TRBD1
V: TRBV2
size: -
DNA: TGTGCCAGCAGCGGGACAGGGACCGAGCAGTACTTC
CDR3: CASSGTGTEQYF

J: TRBJ2-7
D: TRBD2
V: TRBV15
size: -
DNA: TGTGCCACCAGCAGGTTTGTAGCGGGTAACGAGCAGTACTTC
CDR3: CATSRFVAGNEQYF

J: TRBJ1-2
D: -
V: TRBV28
size: -
DNA: TGTGCCAGCGTTCGGAGGCTGGGCAGAATCTATGGCTACACCTTC
CDR3: CASVRRLGRIYGYTF